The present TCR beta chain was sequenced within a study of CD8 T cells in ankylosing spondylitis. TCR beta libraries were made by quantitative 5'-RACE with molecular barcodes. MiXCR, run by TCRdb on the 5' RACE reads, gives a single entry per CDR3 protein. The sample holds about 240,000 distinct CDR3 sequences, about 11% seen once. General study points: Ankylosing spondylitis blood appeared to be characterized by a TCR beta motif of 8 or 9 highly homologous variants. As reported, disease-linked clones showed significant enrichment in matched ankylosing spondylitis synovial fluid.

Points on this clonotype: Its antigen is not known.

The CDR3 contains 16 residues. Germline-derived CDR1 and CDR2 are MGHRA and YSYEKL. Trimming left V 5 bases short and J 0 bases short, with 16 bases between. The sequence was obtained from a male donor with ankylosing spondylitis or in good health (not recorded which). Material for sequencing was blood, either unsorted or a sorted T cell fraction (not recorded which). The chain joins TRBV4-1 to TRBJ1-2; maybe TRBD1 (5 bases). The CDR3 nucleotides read TGCGCCAGCAGCTACGCGCGTCAGGGAACTAACTATGGCTACACCTTC. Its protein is CASSYARQGTNYGYTF.